Listed here are 2 T cell receptor beta chains from one sample, sequenced in a study of T cell repertoires in cytomegalovirus infection. TCRdb used MiXCR to reprocess the reads, holding one entry per CDR3 protein. This table has hundreds of thousands of distinct CDR3 sequences, roughly 30% appearing once. For these TCRs, the target antigens are not known. This sample comprised cultured PBMCs, obtained from culture after CMV antigen stimulation. All receptors come from a human donor in good health (CMV status not recorded). Some clones in this sample may be carry-over from other donors' samples.

This clonotype has just one count. J is TRBJ1-1 and V is TRBV20-1, with D hard to call. This CDR3 is built from 11 residues. Germline-derived CDR1 and CDR2 are DFQATT and SNEGSKA (reference sequence). V gave up 4 bases and J gave up 1 base, with 4 bases separating them. CDR3 loop: CSAKENTEAFF. DNA of the CDR3: TGCAGTGCTAAAGAGAACACTGAAGCTTTCTTT.

This clonotype came up a few times. The chain uses TRBV7-9 and TRBJ2-7, with D perhaps given as TRBD1 or TRBD2 (5 bases each). Germline V gene sequence: CDR1 SEHNR, CDR2 FQNEAQ (reference sequence). The CDR3 extends over 16 amino acids. V lost 5 bases, J lost 2 bases, and 19 bases lay in between. CDR3 loop: CASSTSPGPNTYEQYF. The CDR3 DNA sequence: TGTGCCAGCAGCACTTCTCCGGGACCGAACACCTACGAGCAGTACTTC.